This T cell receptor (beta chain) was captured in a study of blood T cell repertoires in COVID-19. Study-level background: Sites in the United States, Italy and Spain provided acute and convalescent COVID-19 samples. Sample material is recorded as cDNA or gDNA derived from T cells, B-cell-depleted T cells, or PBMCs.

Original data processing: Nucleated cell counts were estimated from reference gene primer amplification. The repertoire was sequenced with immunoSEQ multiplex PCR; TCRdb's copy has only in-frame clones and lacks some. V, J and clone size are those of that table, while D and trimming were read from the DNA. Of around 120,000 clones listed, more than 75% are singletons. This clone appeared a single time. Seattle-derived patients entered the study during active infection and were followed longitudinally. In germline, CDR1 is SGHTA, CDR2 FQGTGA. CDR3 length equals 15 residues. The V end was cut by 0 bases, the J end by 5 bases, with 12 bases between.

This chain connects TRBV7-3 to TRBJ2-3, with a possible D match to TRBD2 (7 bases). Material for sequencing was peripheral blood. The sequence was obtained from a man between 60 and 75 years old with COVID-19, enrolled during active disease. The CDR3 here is CASSLTAGEGDTQYF. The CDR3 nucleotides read TGTGCCAGCAGCTTAACGGCAGGGGAGGGAGATACGCAGTATTTT. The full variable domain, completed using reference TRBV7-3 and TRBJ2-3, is GAGVSQTPSNKVTEKGKYVELRCDPISGHTALYWYRQSLGQGPEFLIYFQGTGAADDSGLPNDRFFAVRPEGSVSTLKIQRTERGDSAVYLCASSLTAGEGDTQYFGPGTRLTVL.